Listed below are T cell receptor beta chains from one sample, sequenced in a study of T-cell reconstitution after alpha-beta-depleted transplantation in children. MiXCR, applied by TCRdb to the PCR reads, yields one record per CDR3 protein. This table holds hundreds of thousands of distinct CDR3 sequences, 20% to 30% found once. Sample: PBMCs, mostly from graft donor cells, taken 360 days after TCRalphabeta/CD19-depleted stem cell transplant. All receptors derive from a female patient under 10 years old who had a stem cell transplant for congenital amegakaryocytic thrombocytopenia, so the T cells may come from the graft donor. CDR3s include the opening cysteine and the closing phenylalanine or tryptophan. The D gene is left open where the match is weak. Part of the rows lack a size; the others show once, few, many or a class for expanded clones.

clone_size j_call d_call cdr3_length v_call cdr3_nt cdr3_aa
- TRBJ1-1 - 13 TRBV3-1 TGTGCCAGCAGCCAAACCCGGGACACTGAAGCTTTCTTT CASSQTRDTEAFF
- TRBJ2-3 - 13 TRBV7-2 TGTGCCAGCAGCCTAAATAGCCCCGATACGCAGTATTTT CASSLNSPDTQYF
- TRBJ2-7 TRBD2 15 TRBV20-1 TGCAGTGCTAACCTCGGGACTAGCGTCTCCTACGAGCAGTACTTC CSANLGTSVSYEQYF
few TRBJ2-3 - 14 TRBV3-1 TGTGCCAGCAGCGGCCAGGTTAGCACAGATACGCAGTATTTT CASSGQVSTDTQYF
many TRBJ1-2 - 14 TRBV27 TGTGCCAGCAGTTTAAAGATGAAGGACTATGGCTACACCTTC CASSLKMKDYGYTF
- TRBJ2-2 TRBD1 13 TRBV30 TGTGCCTGGAAGGGACAGGGGCACGGGGAGCTGTTTTTT CAWKGQGHGELFF
few TRBJ1-2 - 12 TRBV6-5 TGTGCCAGCAGTTACGGGCCCTATGGCTACACCTTC CASSYGPYGYTF
few TRBJ1-5 - 17 TRBV23-1 TGCGCCAGCAGTCACCCAACATCGGGTCTGTACAATCAGCCCCAGCATTTT CASSHPTSGLYNQPQHF
few TRBJ2-2 - 15 TRBV5-1 TGCGCCAGCAGCTTCGGGCTTTTCCACACCGGGGAGCTGTTTTTT CASSFGLFHTGELFF
- TRBJ1-2 - 13 TRBV20-1 TGCAGTGCTCCGAAGAGGGGAGTCTATGGCTACACCTTC CSAPKRGVYGYTF
- TRBJ1-2 TRBD1 13 TRBV2 TGTGCCAGCAGTGAAACAGGGGTCGAGGGCTACACCTTC CASSETGVEGYTF
few TRBJ1-4 - 11 TRBV2 TGTGCCAGCAGTGTTGGGGAAAAACTGTTTTTT CASSVGEKLFF
- TRBJ2-7 - 14 TRBV5-1 TGCGCCAGCAGCTCCGGGACAACCACCTACGAGCAGTACTTC CASSSGTTTYEQYF
medium-sized TRBJ2-1 TRBD1 15 TRBV5-1 TGCGCCAGCGAGGGGACAGGGGAAGTGCGAAATGAGCAGTTCTTC CASEGTGEVRNEQFF
- TRBJ1-2 TRBD1 13 TRBV7-9 TGTGCCAGCAGCATGGACAGGGATTATGGCTACACCTTC CASSMDRDYGYTF
few TRBJ2-5 TRBD1 15 TRBV29-1 TGCAGCGTTGTCTTACCCGGGACAGGGGTAGAGACCCAGTACTTC CSVVLPGTGVETQYF
- TRBJ2-3 - 16 TRBV14 TGTGCCAGCAGCCAAGTGGGACGGAGGAGCACAGATACGCAGTATTTT CASSQVGRRSTDTQYF
- TRBJ2-7 - 12 TRBV2 TGTGCCAGCCAAAGCTCCTACAATGAGCAGTACTTC CASQSSYNEQYF
once TRBJ2-5 - 13 TRBV7-2 TGTGCAAGCAGTTCAATGAACCAAGAGACCCAGTACTTC CASSSMNQETQYF
once TRBJ2-5 TRBD2 14 TRBV30 TGTGCCTGGAAGAGCGGGGGGGCCGAAGAGACCCAGTACTTC CAWKSGGAEETQYF
- TRBJ2-5 TRBD2 16 TRBV7-7 TGTGCCAGCAGCTCAGGGGTAGCGGGGTTGCAAGAGACCCAGTACTTC CASSSGVAGLQETQYF
few TRBJ2-2 - 15 TRBV4-3 TGCGCCAGCAGCCAGGAGGGTTCGAACACCGGGGAGCTGTTTTTT CASSQEGSNTGELFF
- TRBJ2-7 - 13 TRBV5-1 TGCGCCAGCAGCCCGACCACCCCCTACGAGCAGTACTTC CASSPTTPYEQYF
few TRBJ2-1 TRBD2 15 TRBV28 TGTGCCAGCAGTTTCTCTCTAGCGGGAATACATGAGCAGTTCTTC CASSFSLAGIHEQFF
- TRBJ2-6 - 11 TRBV5-1 TGCACTCAGGCTGGGGCCAACGTCCTGACTTTC CTQAGANVLTF
- TRBJ2-7 TRBD1 14 TRBV20-1 TGCAGTGCTAGCTTCGGGACAGGTATTTTCGAGCAGTACTTC CSASFGTGIFEQYF
few TRBJ2-1 TRBD2 18 TRBV4-2 TGTGCCAGCAGCTCCCAGGTAGCGGGAGTAAGGACCTACAATGAGCAGTTCTTC CASSSQVAGVRTYNEQFF
many TRBJ2-7 TRBD2 16 TRBV28 TGTGCCAGCAGTTTAATTAGCGGGAGGGGAACCTACGAGCAGTACTTC CASSLISGRGTYEQYF
- TRBJ2-5 TRBD2 15 TRBV20-1 TGCAGTGCTAGATCGGCTAGCGGGTACCAAGAGACCCAGTACTTC CSARSASGYQETQYF
- TRBJ2-4 - 14 TRBV5-1 TGCGCCAGCAGCTTGGGGAACCCCACAGCGATAGTGGACTTC CASSLGNPTAIVDF
- TRBJ2-2 - 15 TRBV6-1 TGTGCCAGCAGTGAATTTCTGGGGACTGGGGGGGAGCTGTTTTTT CASSEFLGTGGELFF